These 11 T cell receptor beta chains originate from one sample sequenced in a study of blood T cell repertoires in COVID-19. Here immunoSEQ multiplex PCR was the method, and the copy in TCRdb shows in-frame clones only, minus some. The sample carries 300,000 to 400,000 clones, around 90% recorded once. The sequenced material came from PBMCs or T cells enriched from blood (not recorded which). The receptors come from a young man who had recovered from COVID-19.

V usage is TRBV11-3 and J usage is TRBJ2-2, with 7 positions matching TRBD1. Germline CDR1 SGHNT, CDR2 YENEEA. J lost 3 bases, V lost 5 bases, and 9 bases had no gene match. The CDR3 extends over 16 amino acids. The CDR3 region has the DNA TGTGCCAGCAGCCTTAGACAGGGTCTTGACACCGGGGAGCTGTTTTTT. Translation gives CASSLRQGLDTGELFF.

This clone has more than one count but fewer than ten. The chain couples TRBV7-9 to TRBJ1-2, with D possibly TRBD1 on 6 matching bases. There are 13 residues in the CDR3. The germline V gene has CDR1 SEHNR and CDR2 FQNEAQ (reference sequence). V lost 6 bases, J lost 10 bases, and 18 bases lay in between. The CDR3: CASRSGTSLDYTF. CDR3 nucleotide sequence: TGTGCCAGCAGGTCCGGGACATCCCTTGACTACACCTTC.

The V call is TRBV7-9, the J call TRBJ2-5; 8 nucleotides line up with TRBD1. The germline V gene has CDR1 SEHNR and CDR2 FQNEAQ (reference sequence). There are 15 residues in the CDR3. Trimming cost V 0 bases and J 5 bases; bases outside gene matches: 5. CDR3 sequence reads: CASSLASTGVETQYF. The DNA for the CDR3 is TGTGCCAGCAGCTTAGCCTCGACAGGGGTCGAGACCCAGTACTTC.

This CDR3 reads CASSLGTGEDEQYF. CDR3 DNA: TGTGCCAGCAGCTTGGGGACAGGGGAGGACGAGCAGTACTTC. V usage is TRBV5-5 and J usage is TRBJ2-7, with 9 bases lining up with TRBD1. V shed 0 bases, J shed 5 bases, and the junction held 3 bases outside the gene matches. Germline CDR1 is SGHKS and CDR2 is YYEKEE (reference sequence). This CDR3 region has 14 residues.

This clone was counted once. The gene calls are TRBV2 and TRBJ1-1; D is unclear. Germline V gene sequence: CDR1 SNHLY, CDR2 FYNNEI. Trimming took off 7 bases at V and 3 bases at J, with 12 bases between the two ends. CDR3 size: 13 residues. The chain's CDR3 is CASNDEVYTEAFF. The CDR3 DNA is TGTGCCAGCAATGACGAGGTTTACACTGAAGCTTTCTTT.

This sequence joins TRBV7-8 and TRBJ1-5; 7 bases line up with TRBD1. Germline values: CDR1 SGHVS, CDR2 FQNEAQ. The CDR3 extends over 15 amino acids. Unmatched junction bases numbered 9, after V lost 5 bases and J lost 5 bases. In DNA form, the CDR3 reads TGTGCCAGCAGCCGAGCTGGGACAGACCATCAGCCCCAGCATTTT. Amino acids: CASSRAGTDHQPQHF.

This clone has a handful of counts. The rearrangement uses TRBV5-1 and TRBJ2-7, with unresolved D. The germline CDR1 and CDR2 sequences are SGHRS and YFSETQ. The CDR3 has 13 amino acids. The V end was cut by 7 bases, the J end by 2 bases, with 13 bases between. Here the CDR3 DNA reads TGCGCCAGCGGTACAGCCGGTCCCTACGAGCAGTACTTC. As protein: CASGTAGPYEQYF. Using reference TRBV5-1 and TRBJ2-7 for the parts outside the CDR3, the full variable domain is KAGVTQTPRYLIKTRGQQVTLSCSPISGHRSVSWYQQTPGQGLQFLFEYFSETQRNKGNFPGRFSGRQFSNSRSEMNVSTLELGDSALYLCASGTAGPYEQYFGPGTRLTVT.

This sequence joins TRBV4-1 and TRBJ1-5; TRBD1 matches at 8 bases. After removal of 0 bases from V and 5 bases from J, the junction contained 6 bases not matched to a gene. The CDR3 has 16 amino acids. Germline CDR1 MGHRA, CDR2 YSYEKL. CDR3 coding DNA: TGCGCCAGCAGCCAAGAAACGACAGGGGTCCATCAGCCCCAGCATTTT. Its protein product is CASSQETTGVHQPQHF.

Only one count was recorded for this clone. J is TRBJ1-4 and V is TRBV11-2; TRBD1 aligns across 7 bases. CDR3 length: 15 amino acids. The junction had 3 bases not matched to a gene; V was cut back by 5 bases and J by 0 bases. Germline-derived CDR1 and CDR2 are SGHAT and FQNNGV. CDR3 DNA: TGTGCCAGCAGCCTCGACAGGGCAACTAATGAAAAACTGTTTTTT. This encodes CASSLDRATNEKLFF.

This clone occurred once. The chain carries TRBV7-8 and TRBJ2-5, with D hard to call. CDR1 and CDR2 (germline): SGHVS, FQNEAQ. The CDR3 runs to 11 residues. Trimming removed 3 bases from V and 4 bases from J, with 3 bases in between. The CDR3 sequence: CASSFRETQYF. Here the CDR3 DNA reads TGTGCCAGCAGCTTTAGAGAGACCCAGTACTTC.

CDR3 region: CASSKLRTSGGAADEQFF. The DNA of the CDR3 is TGTGCCAGCAGCAAATTAAGGACTAGCGGGGGGGCCGCGGATGAGCAGTTCTTC. The V and J genes are TRBV21-1 and TRBJ2-1; TRBD2, the table's D call, was not compared with the DNA. TRBV21-1 has pseudogene status. This CDR3 region has 18 residues.